These T cell receptor beta chains were read from a single sample in a study of HIV-infected patients and healthy controls. TCRdb re-derived calls from the 5' RACE reads in MiXCR, one entry per CDR3 protein. In the table there are some 17,000 distinct CDR3 sequences, less than 20% of which are singletons. The sequencing input was CD8+ T cells from blood. These receptors were collected from a human donor in good health. CDR3s include the opening cysteine and the closing phenylalanine or tryptophan. The order of the fields is V gene, J gene, clone size, D gene, CDR3 DNA, CDR3 protein. A D gene is named only where the DNA matches it firmly. Only part of the rows carry a size: once, few, many, or a class if the clone is expanded.

>TRBV4-3|TRBJ2-5|-|TRBD2
TGCGCCAGCAGCCAATCCCGGACTAGCGGGAGGGCCACAGAGACCCAGTACTTC
CASSQSRTSGRATETQYF
>TRBV20-1|TRBJ1-2|few|TRBD1
TGCAGTGCCGGGACAGGGGTGGACTATGGCTACACCTTC
CSAGTGVDYGYTF
>TRBV6-4|TRBJ2-1|many|-
TGTGCCAGCAGTCCCAGGGACGGTCGGGGGCCATACAATGAGCAGTTCTTC
CASSPRDGRGPYNEQFF
>TRBV6-2/TRBV6-3|TRBJ2-3|many|-
TGTGCCAGCAGTTACTCTATCGCTTGGGCAGATACGCAGTATTTT
CASSYSIAWADTQYF
>TRBV11-2|TRBJ2-5|few|-
TGTGCCAGCAGCTTCTCGTTGGGGCAAGAGACCCAGTACTTC
CASSFSLGQETQYF
>TRBV24-1|TRBJ2-3|few|-
TGTGCCACCAGTGATTTGCAAGGGACGACAGATACGCAGTATTTT
CATSDLQGTTDTQYF
>TRBV4-2|TRBJ2-1|-|TRBD2
TGTGCCAGCAGCCAAGGTAGCGGGAGTTTCAATGAGCAGTTCTTC
CASSQGSGSFNEQFF
>TRBV4-1|TRBJ1-1|-|-
TGCGCCAGCAGCCAAGCCGACGTGAACACTGAAGCTTTCTTT
CASSQADVNTEAFF
>TRBV29-1|TRBJ1-2|few|-
TGCAGCGCTACAGACGGGAAAGGGGCTGGCTACACCTTC
CSATDGKGAGYTF
>TRBV3-1|TRBJ2-7|many|TRBD2
TGTGCCAGCAGCCCGAGCGGGAAGAGCGAGCAGTACTTC
CASSPSGKSEQYF
>TRBV20-1|TRBJ1-5|-|-
TGCAGTGCTAGGGAGGGAAGGGATTGGCAGCCCCAGCATTTT
CSAREGRDWQPQHF
>TRBV13|TRBJ2-1|-|TRBD2
TGTGACAGCAGCTTAGACACCATTGGACTAGCGGGAGCTAATGAGCAGTTCTTC
CDSSLDTIGLAGANEQFF
>TRBV15|TRBJ1-3|-|TRBD1
TGTGCCACCAGGGGACAGTCTTCTGGAAACACCATATATTTT
CATRGQSSGNTIYF
>TRBV29-1|TRBJ2-5|many|-
TGCAGCGTTGAAGATAGTTGGACAGCCCAAGAGACCCAGTACTTC
CSVEDSWTAQETQYF
>TRBV20-1|TRBJ1-1|-|-
TGCAGTGTTGGGGGCACTGAAGCTTTCTTT
CSVGGTEAFF
>TRBV7-3|TRBJ2-1|few|TRBD2
TGTGCCAGCAGCTTAATACTAGCGGGGAACAATGAGCAGTTCTTC
CASSLILAGNNEQFF
>TRBV25-1|TRBJ2-7|many|-
TGTGCCAGCAGTGAAGGAAGGGGGTACGAGCAGTACTTC
CASSEGRGYEQYF
>TRBV13|TRBJ1-4|-|-
TGTGCCAGCAGCATGGGGACGGTTGAAAAACTGTTTTTT
CASSMGTVEKLFF
>TRBV6-5|TRBJ1-2|-|-
TGTGCCAGCAGATCACTCCAACAGCAGTACTATGGCTACACCTTC
CASRSLQQQYYGYTF
>TRBV10-2|TRBJ2-1|once|TRBD2
TGCGCCAGCATGGGGGTTGGCGGGGGGGTCATGAATGAGCAGTTCTTC
CASMGVGGGVMNEQFF
>TRBV2|TRBJ2-2|many|-
TGTGCCAGCACGCCTTCCCCGACAGGATCGAGGTGGCTGTTTTTT
CASTPSPTGSRWLFF
>TRBV29-1|TRBJ2-7|-|-
TGCAGCGTTGAAGTTCGATCCTACGAGCAGTACTTC
CSVEVRSYEQYF
>TRBV6-1|TRBJ2-7|-|-
TGTGCCAGCAGTGAATGGAGGAGTGGGTACGAGCAGTACTTC
CASSEWRSGYEQYF
>TRBV11-1|TRBJ2-1|-|-
TGTGCCAGCAGCTTAGCGCGGACCCCCTACAATGAGCAGTTCTTC
CASSLARTPYNEQFF
>TRBV4-2|TRBJ1-1|-|TRBD1
TGTGCCAGCAGCCAAGATTCAGGGGGCCTCATGAACACTGAAGCTTTCTTT
CASSQDSGGLMNTEAFF
>TRBV9|TRBJ2-1|medium-sized|-
TGTGCCAGCAGCGTAGGGGGGGATGAGCAGTTCTTC
CASSVGGDEQFF
>TRBV6-2/TRBV6-3|TRBJ2-1|medium-sized|-
TGTGCCAGCAGTTACGCCCCAGCCGGCGGCTTATATTACAATGAGCAGTTCTTC
CASSYAPAGGLYYNEQFF